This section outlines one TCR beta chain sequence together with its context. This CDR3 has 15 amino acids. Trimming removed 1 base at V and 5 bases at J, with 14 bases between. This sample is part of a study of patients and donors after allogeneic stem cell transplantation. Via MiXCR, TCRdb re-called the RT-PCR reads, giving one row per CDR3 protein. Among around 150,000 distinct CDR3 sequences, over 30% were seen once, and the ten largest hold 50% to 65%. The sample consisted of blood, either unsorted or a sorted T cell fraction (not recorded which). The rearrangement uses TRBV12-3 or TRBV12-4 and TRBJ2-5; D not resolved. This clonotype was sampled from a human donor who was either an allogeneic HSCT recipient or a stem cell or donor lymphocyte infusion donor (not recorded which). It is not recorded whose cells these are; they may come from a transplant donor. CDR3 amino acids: CASSLVGGPRETQYF. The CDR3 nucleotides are TGTGCCAGCAGTTTAGTTGGCGGCCCAAGGGAGACCCAGTACTTC.